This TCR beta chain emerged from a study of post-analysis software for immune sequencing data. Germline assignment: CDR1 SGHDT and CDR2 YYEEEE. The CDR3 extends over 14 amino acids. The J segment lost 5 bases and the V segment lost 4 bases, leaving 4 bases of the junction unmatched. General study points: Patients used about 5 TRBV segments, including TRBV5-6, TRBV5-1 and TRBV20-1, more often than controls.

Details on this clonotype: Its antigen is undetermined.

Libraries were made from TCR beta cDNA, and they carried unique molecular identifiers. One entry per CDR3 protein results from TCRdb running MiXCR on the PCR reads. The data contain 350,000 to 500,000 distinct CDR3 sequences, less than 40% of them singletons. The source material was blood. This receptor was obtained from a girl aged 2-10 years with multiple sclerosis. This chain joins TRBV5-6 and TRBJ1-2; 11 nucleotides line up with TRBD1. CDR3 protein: CASSGQGAIYGYTF. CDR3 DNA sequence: TGTGCCAGCAGCGGACAGGGGGCCATATATGGCTACACCTTC.